This record concerns one T cell receptor beta chain sequence. Antigen unknown. PCR involved 60 Vbeta and 13 Jbeta primers. Generated by immunoSEQ multiplex PCR, the TCRdb table keeps only in-frame clones and is missing some. The sample shows tens of thousands of clones, approximately 81% of them seen only once. Nominally healthy donors provided the samples, though records likely missed some immune exposures. The data stem from a study of cytomegalovirus exposure and HLA in healthy donors. Study-level findings and limits: According to an earlier analysis, most TCR beta V segments yielded productive rearrangements about 87% or about 30% of the time. Across donors, presence/absence analyses took sequencing depth to be roughly uniform. The authors reported that TCR beta sequences could predict HLA-A and HLA-B alleles. These predictions were accurate for most subjects in the first cohort.

Sequencing used PBMCs. This TCR came from a woman under 40 in good health and CMV-seropositive.

DNA for the CDR3: TGTGCCATCAGTGTAGCGGCCGGCTCCTACGAGCAGTACTTC. Protein product: CAISVAAGSYEQYF. V and J are TRBV10-3 and TRBJ2-7; D is possibly TRBD2 (6 bases). This CDR3 has 14 amino acids. The V end lost 4 bases, the J end lost 0 bases, and 10 bases lay between the germline ends. Germline CDR1 and CDR2: ENHRY and SYGVKD.